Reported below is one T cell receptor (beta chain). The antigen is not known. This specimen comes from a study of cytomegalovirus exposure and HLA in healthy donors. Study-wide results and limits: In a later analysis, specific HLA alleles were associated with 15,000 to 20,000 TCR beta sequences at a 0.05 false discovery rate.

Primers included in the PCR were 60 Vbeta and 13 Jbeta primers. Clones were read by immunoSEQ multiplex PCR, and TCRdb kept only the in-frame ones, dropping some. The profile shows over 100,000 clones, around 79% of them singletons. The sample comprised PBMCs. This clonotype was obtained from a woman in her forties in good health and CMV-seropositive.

The CDR3 sequence: CASSQALGSLGVNEKLFF. The CDR3 region has the DNA TGCGCCAGCAGCCAGGCCCTGGGCAGTTTGGGCGTAAATGAAAAACTGTTTTTT. V gene TRBV4-3 combines with J gene TRBJ1-4; D unresolved. V shed 3 bases and J shed 5 bases, with 22 bases lying between them. The CDR3 loop spans 18 amino acids. Germline CDR1 and CDR2: LGHNA and YSLEER.